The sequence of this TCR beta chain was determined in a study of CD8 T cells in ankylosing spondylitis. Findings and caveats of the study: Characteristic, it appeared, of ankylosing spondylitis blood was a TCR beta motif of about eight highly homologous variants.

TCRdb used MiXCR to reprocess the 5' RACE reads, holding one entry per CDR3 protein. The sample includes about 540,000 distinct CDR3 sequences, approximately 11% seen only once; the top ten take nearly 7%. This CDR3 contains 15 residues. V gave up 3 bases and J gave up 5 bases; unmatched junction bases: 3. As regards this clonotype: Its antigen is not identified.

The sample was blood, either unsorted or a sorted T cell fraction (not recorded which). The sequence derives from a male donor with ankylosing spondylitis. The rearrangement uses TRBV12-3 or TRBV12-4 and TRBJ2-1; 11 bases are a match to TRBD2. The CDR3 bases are TGTGCCAGCAGTTTTTCGACTAGCGGGAACAATGAGCAGTTCTTC. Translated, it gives CASSFSTSGNNEQFF.